A selection of T cell receptor beta chains follows, all from one sample in a study of blood T cell repertoires in COVID-19. Here immunoSEQ multiplex PCR was the method, and the copy in TCRdb shows in-frame clones only, minus some. The table lists over 250,000 clones, 85% to 90% of them singletons, with approximately 1.5% in the top ten. The sequenced sample consisted of peripheral blood. These receptors came from a woman aged 40 to 55 who had recovered from COVID-19. The CDR3 runs from the conserved cysteine through the conserved F or W. D genes are given only for firm matches. Clone size is not always given. Where it is, it says once, few, many or a class for expanded clones.

j_call | clone_size | d_call | v_call | cdr3_length | cdr3_nt | cdr3_aa
TRBJ2-1 | - | - | TRBV2 | 16 | TGTGCCAGCAGTGAAGCGCGAGGGGGGGCCATGAATGAGCAGTTCTTC | CASSEARGGAMNEQFF
TRBJ2-2 | - | TRBD2 | TRBV11-3 | 16 | TGTGCCAGCAGCTACAAGCGGGGGGCCAACACCGGGGAGCTGTTTTTT | CASSYKRGANTGELFF
TRBJ2-1 | - | - | TRBV19 | 13 | TGTGCCACCTCTCCCCGGCGGCTCAATGAGCAGTTCTTC | CATSPRRLNEQFF
TRBJ1-2 | once | - | TRBV6-2/TRBV6-3 | 15 | TGTGCCAGCAGTTACGTTGGCAGGGCAACCTATGGCTACACCTTC | CASSYVGRATYGYTF
TRBJ1-2 | - | - | TRBV3-1/TRBV3-2 | 15 | TGTGCCAGCAGCCAACCCCGGACAGCAATATATGGCTACACCTTC | CASSQPRTAIYGYTF
TRBJ2-1 | - | TRBD1 | TRBV12-5 | 15 | TGTGCTAGTGGTTATGAGACAGGGTCTTACAATGAGCAGTTCTTC | CASGYETGSYNEQFF
TRBJ2-1 | - | TRBD1 | TRBV2 | 15 | TGTGCCAGCAGTGAAGTGCAGGGGGCCTACAATGAGCAGTTCTTC | CASSEVQGAYNEQFF
TRBJ2-5 | - | TRBD1 | TRBV5-6 | 16 | TGTGCCAGCAGCTTGGCAGGGACAGGGAAGGGAGAGACCCAGTACTTC | CASSLAGTGKGETQYF
TRBJ2-2 | - | - | TRBV7-9 | 14 | TGTGCCAGCAGCCTTCGTAGGGGCACCGGGGAGCTGTTTTTT | CASSLRRGTGELFF
TRBJ1-2 | - | - | TRBV19 | 13 | TGTGCCAGTAGTAGGCAGGGTGTATATGGCTACACCTTC | CASSRQGVYGYTF